This entry lists 12 T cell receptor beta chains sequenced from one sample in a study of cytomegalovirus exposure and HLA in healthy donors. PCR amplification relied on 60 Vbeta primers (plus 13 Jbeta primers). Profiled with immunoSEQ multiplex PCR; TCRdb holds only in-frame clones, not every one. The sample shows about 140,000 clones, approximately 71% of them seen only once. Sequenced sample: PBMCs. Receptors originate from a woman aged 45-59 years in good health and CMV-seronegative.

The chain employs TRBV19 and TRBJ1-5; D possibly corresponds to TRBD1 (5 bases). CDR3 size: 16 residues. V lost 3 bases and J lost 0, with 12 bases in between. In germline, CDR1 is LNHDA, CDR2 SQIVND (reference sequence). CDR3 in DNA: TGTGCCAGTAGTATTGGGCACAGGCGTAGCAATCAGCCCCAGCATTTT. This codes for CASSIGHRRSNQPQHF.

V usage is TRBV7-3 and J usage is TRBJ2-3, with TRBD2 as a possible D gene (7 bases). Germline values: CDR1 SGHTA, CDR2 FQGTGA. V gave up 5 bases and J gave up 2 bases, with 14 bases separating them. The CDR3 runs 15 residues. The CDR3 coding sequence is TGTGCCAGCAGCGAAATCGGGGGGCCCACAGATACGCAGTATTTT. As protein: CASSEIGGPTDTQYF.

V is TRBV25-1 and J is TRBJ1-2, with TRBD1 matching 7 bases. After removal of 6 bases from V and 4 bases from J, the junction contained 2 bases not matched to a gene. Per germline, CDR1 MGHDK and CDR2 SYGVNS. The CDR3 spans 12 residues. The CDR3 reads CASRDRSYGYTF. Here the CDR3 DNA reads TGTGCCAGCAGGGACAGGAGCTATGGCTACACCTTC.

J is TRBJ1-5 and V is TRBV28, with 8 bases matching TRBD1. Looked up from germline, CDR1 is MDHEN and CDR2 is SYDVKM. The V segment lost 2 bases and the J segment 6 bases; nucleotides outside the gene matches: 6. The CDR3 covers 15 residues. The CDR3 DNA reads TGTGCCAGCAGTTTAACCACAGGGGGGCGTCAGCCCCAGCATTTT. Translation: CASSLTTGGRQPQHF.

This clone has just a few counts. CDR3 protein: CASSFAGDNQPQHF. The CDR3 DNA follows: TGCGCCAGCAGCTTCGCAGGGGACAATCAGCCCCAGCATTTT. This chain uses TRBV10-2 with TRBJ1-5; a possible D gene is TRBD1 (6 bases). CDR1 and CDR2 (germline): WSHSY, SAAADI. The V gene lost 6 bases and the J gene lost 3 bases, with 12 bases spanning the gap. The CDR3 runs 14 residues.

The chain couples TRBV5-1 to TRBJ2-5; 11 bases map to TRBD1. Losses at the gene ends were 4 bases for V and 10 bases for J; bases not matched to a gene: 9. CDR3 length: 14 amino acids. Germline V gene sequence: CDR1 SGHRS, CDR2 YFSETQ. This CDR3 reads CASSRTGGLTIQYF. The CDR3 DNA reads TGCGCCAGCAGCCGGACAGGGGGCCTCACGATCCAGTACTTC.

The V call is TRBV6-1, the J call TRBJ2-7; TRBD2 matches 7 bases. The CDR3 covers 14 residues. Germline V gene lookup returns CDR1 MNHNS and CDR2 SASEGT. The J segment lost 2 bases and the V segment lost 2 bases, leaving 3 bases of the junction unmatched. Here the CDR3 DNA reads TGTGCCAGCAGTGAAAGACTAGCCCCCTACGAGCAGTACTTC. This encodes CASSERLAPYEQYF.

The chain uses TRBV10-3 and TRBJ2-3; 7 positions agree with TRBD1. The germline V gene has CDR1 ENHRY and CDR2 SYGVKD. The CDR3 runs 14 residues. With 4 bases clipped from V and 5 bases from J, the junction kept 6 bases outside the gene matches. The CDR3: CAISGDRVIDTQYF. Written as DNA, the CDR3 is TGTGCCATCAGTGGTGACAGGGTGATAGATACGCAGTATTTT.

V gene TRBV4-1 combines with J gene TRBJ2-7, with a tentative D call TRBD1 (5 bases). The V end lost 4 bases, the J end lost 1 base, and 23 bases lay between the germline ends. Per the germline V gene, CDR1 is MGHRA and CDR2 is YSYEKL. CDR3 length: 18 amino acids. The CDR3, as DNA: TGCGCCAGCAGCCCAAGAGAGCTTTCGGCAGGGCGATCCTACGAGCAGTACTTC. This sequence encodes CASSPRELSAGRSYEQYF.

This clone was recorded only once. The chain is built from TRBV30 and TRBJ2-1, with TRBD2 matching over 15 bases. The CDR3 extends over 14 amino acids. Germline lookup yields CDR1 GTSNPN and CDR2 SVGIG (reference sequence). V lost 1 base, J lost 15 bases, and 7 bases stayed unmatched. CDR3 nucleotides: TGTGCCTGGAGTGCCCGGACTAGCGGGGGGGCCGCGTTCTTC. This sequence encodes CAWSARTSGGAAFF. Full variable domain (rest looked up from reference TRBV30 and TRBJ2-1): SQTIHQWPATLVQPVGSPLSLECTVEGTSNPNLYWYRQAAGRGLQLLFYSVGIGQISSEVPQNLSASRPQDRQFILSSKKLLLSDSGFYLCAWSARTSGGAAFFGPGTRLTVL.

The chain carries TRBV5-1 and TRBJ2-7; 7 nucleotides agree with TRBD1. Trimming removed 0 bases from V and 6 bases from J; junction bases left unmatched: 9. This CDR3 is built from 15 residues. Germline V gene lookup returns CDR1 SGHRS and CDR2 YFSETQ. CDR3 bases: TGCGCCAGCAGCTTGGCCATAGGGGGCGTCGGCGAGCAGTACTTC. Translation gives CASSLAIGGVGEQYF.

This chain links TRBV15 with TRBJ1-2; D is possibly TRBD1 (5 bases). Germline loops: CDR1 LNHNV, CDR2 YYDKDF (reference sequence). Trimming removed 2 bases from V and 6 bases from J, with 10 bases in between. This CDR3 is built from 13 residues. CDR3 nucleotide sequence: TGTGCCACCAGCAGACAGGGTCTAAATGGCTACACCTTC. Its protein is CATSRQGLNGYTF.